The T cell receptor (beta chain) under discussion was sequenced for a study of blood T cell repertoires in COVID-19. Source study methods: For nucleated cells, counts were estimated from reference gene primer amplification. Assay used: immunoSEQ multiplex PCR; TCRdb lists only in-frame clones, some missing. V, J and clone size are taken as reported in that table, and D and trimming were inferred from the DNA itself. In the table there are 210,000 or so clones, around four fifths of which are singletons. The V gene end was trimmed by 11 bases and the J gene end by 0 bases; junction bases not matched to a gene: 13. The CDR3 consists of 16 residues. The germline CDR1 and CDR2 sequences are MDHEN and SYDVKM.

This receptor was identified in a man over 45 with active or convalescent COVID-19. The chain joins TRBV28 to TRBJ2-3; 8 nucleotides agree with TRBD2. The sample was peripheral blood. DNA of the CDR3: TGTGCCGGCAACCGGGGAAAGCGGGGGAGCACAGATACGCAGTATTTT. It codes for CAGNRGKRGSTDTQYF.